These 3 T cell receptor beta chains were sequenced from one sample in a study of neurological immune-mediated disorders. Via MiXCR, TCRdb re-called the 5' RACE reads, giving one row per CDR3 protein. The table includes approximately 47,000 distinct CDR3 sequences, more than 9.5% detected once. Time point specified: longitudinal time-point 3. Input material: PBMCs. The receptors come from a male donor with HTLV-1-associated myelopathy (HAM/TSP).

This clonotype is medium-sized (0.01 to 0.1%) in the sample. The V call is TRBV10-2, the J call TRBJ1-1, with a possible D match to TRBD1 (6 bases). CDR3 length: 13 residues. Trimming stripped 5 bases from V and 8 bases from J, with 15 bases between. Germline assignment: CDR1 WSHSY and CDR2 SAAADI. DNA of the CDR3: TGCGCCAGCAGTTGGTCAAGGGGGGAGGAAGCTTTCTTT. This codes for CASSWSRGEEAFF.

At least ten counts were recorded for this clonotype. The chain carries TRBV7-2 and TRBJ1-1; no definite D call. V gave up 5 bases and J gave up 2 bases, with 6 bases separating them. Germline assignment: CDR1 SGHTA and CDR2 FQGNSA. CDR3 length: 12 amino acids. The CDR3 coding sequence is TGTGCCAGCAGCGTTCAAAACACTGAAGCTTTCTTT. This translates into CASSVQNTEAFF.

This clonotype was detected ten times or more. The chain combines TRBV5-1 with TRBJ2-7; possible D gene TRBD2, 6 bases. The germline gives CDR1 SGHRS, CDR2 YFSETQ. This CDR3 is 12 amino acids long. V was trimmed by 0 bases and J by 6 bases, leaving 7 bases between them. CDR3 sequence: CASSLVGGEQYF. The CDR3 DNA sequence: TGCGCCAGCAGCTTGGTGGGGGGCGAGCAGTACTTC.